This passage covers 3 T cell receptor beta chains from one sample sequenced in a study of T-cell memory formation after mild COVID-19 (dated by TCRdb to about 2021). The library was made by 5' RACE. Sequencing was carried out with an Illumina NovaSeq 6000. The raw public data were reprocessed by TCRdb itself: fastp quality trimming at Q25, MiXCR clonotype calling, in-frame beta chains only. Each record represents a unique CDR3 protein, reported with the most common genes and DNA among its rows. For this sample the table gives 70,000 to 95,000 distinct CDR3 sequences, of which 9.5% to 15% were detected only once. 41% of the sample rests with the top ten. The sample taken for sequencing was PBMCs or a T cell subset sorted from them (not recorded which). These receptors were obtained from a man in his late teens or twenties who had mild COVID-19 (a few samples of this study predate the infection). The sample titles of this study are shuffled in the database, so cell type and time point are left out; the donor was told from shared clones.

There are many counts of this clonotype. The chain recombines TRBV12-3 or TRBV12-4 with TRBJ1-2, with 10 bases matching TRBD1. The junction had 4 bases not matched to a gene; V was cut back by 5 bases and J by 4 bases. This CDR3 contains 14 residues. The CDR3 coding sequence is TGTGCCAGCAGTCGACAGGGGGCTGGCTATGGCTACACCTTC. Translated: CASSRQGAGYGYTF.

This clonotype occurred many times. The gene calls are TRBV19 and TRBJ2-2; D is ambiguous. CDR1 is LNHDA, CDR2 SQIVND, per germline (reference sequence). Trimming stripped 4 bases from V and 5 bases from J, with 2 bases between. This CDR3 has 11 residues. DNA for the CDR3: TGTGCCAGTAGTAATACCGGGGAGCTGTTTTTT. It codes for CASSNTGELFF.

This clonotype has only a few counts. The CDR3 DNA reads as TGTGCCAGCAGCGAGGACAGTAGCTCCTACAATGAGCAGTTCTTC. It is translated as CASSEDSSSYNEQFF. The chain links TRBV7-9 to TRBJ2-1; possibly TRBD1 for D (6 bases). CDR3 length equals 15 residues. The V gene lost 5 bases and the J gene lost 0 bases, with 11 bases spanning the gap. The germline V gene encodes CDR1 SEHNR and CDR2 FQNEAQ (reference sequence).